The 24 T cell receptor beta chains given below trace back to one sample, sequenced in a study of T cell repertoires in cytomegalovirus infection. TCRdb itself ran the reads through MiXCR, one entry per CDR3 protein. The table includes about 740,000 distinct CDR3 sequences, 35% to 45% detected once. The sample taken for sequencing was PBMCs. These receptors were collected from a human donor in good health (CMV status not recorded). Some clones in this sample may be carry-over from other donors' samples.

The rearrangement uses TRBV5-6 and TRBJ2-1; 8 positions agree with TRBD2. CDR3 length equals 17 residues. J was trimmed by 0 bases and V by 5 bases; bases with no gene match: 10. CDR1 is SGHDT and CDR2 is YYEEEE in the germline V gene. Here the CDR3 reads CASSTLSGTSSYNEQFF. DNA for the CDR3: TGTGCCAGCAGTACACTTAGCGGGACGAGCTCCTACAATGAGCAGTTCTTC.

The chain uses TRBV7-9 and TRBJ2-1, with 10 bases matching TRBD2. After removal of 2 bases from V and 8 bases from J, the junction contained 18 bases not matched to a gene. This CDR3 contains 19 residues. Germline CDR1 and CDR2: SEHNR and FQNEAQ (reference sequence). CDR3 coding DNA: TGTGCCAGCAGCTTACCCATCTCCTCCACTAGCGGGACTAGAGATGAGCAGTTCTTC. This encodes CASSLPISSTSGTRDEQFF.

In this sample, this clonotype turned up a few times. The V gene is TRBV7-2, the J gene TRBJ1-1; D call uncertain. This CDR3 is built from 15 residues. Germline CDR1 SGHTA, CDR2 FQGNSA. The ends were cut back, 5 bases at V and 0 bases at J, with 13 bases in the middle. CDR3 coding DNA: TGTGCCAGCAGCCGAGCGGGGAACATGAACACTGAAGCTTTCTTT. It encodes CASSRAGNMNTEAFF. Based on the CDR3 plus reference TRBV7-2 and TRBJ1-1, the full variable domain is GAGVSQSPSNKVTEKGKDVELRCDPISGHTALYWYRQSLGQGLEFLIYFQGNSAPDKSGLPSDRFSAERTGGSVSTLTIQRTQQEDSAVYLCASSRAGNMNTEAFFGQGTRLTVV.

This rearrangement joins TRBV7-2 to TRBJ1-2; a weak D match, TRBD1 (5 bases). CDR1 and CDR2 (germline): SGHTA, FQGNSA. The CDR3 length is 13 residues. The V end lost 5 bases, the J end lost 10 bases, and 17 bases lay between the germline ends. The CDR3, as DNA: TGTGCCAGCAGCGTCAGGGTTAACTATTTCTACACCTTC. It translates to CASSVRVNYFYTF.

V is TRBV6-6 and J is TRBJ2-2; 7 bases align to TRBD1. With 0 bases clipped from V and 4 bases from J, the junction kept 5 bases outside the gene matches. From germline, CDR1 is MNHNY and CDR2 SVGAGI (reference sequence). This CDR3 is 16 amino acids long. The DNA of the CDR3 is TGTGCCAGCAGTTACTCGAGAAGGGGGCTCACCGGGGAGCTGTTTTTT. Translating gives CASSYSRRGLTGELFF.

This clonotype showed up many times. The rearrangement uses TRBV7-8 and TRBJ1-5; tentatively, D is TRBD1 (5 bases). V dropped 1 base and J dropped 3 bases, with 19 bases sitting between them. This CDR3 contains 18 residues. Germline V gene lookup returns CDR1 SGHVS and CDR2 FQNEAQ. CDR3 residues: CASSLGAGAGSYNQPQHF. The CDR3 DNA follows: TGTGCCAGCAGCTTAGGAGCTGGTGCAGGGTCCTACAATCAGCCCCAGCATTTT.

The genes are TRBV19 and TRBJ2-6; D may be TRBD2 (6 bases). The CDR3 totals 15 residues. Trimming shortened V by 8 bases and J by 2 bases, and 13 bases separated the two germline ends. Germline lookup yields CDR1 LNHDA and CDR2 SQIVND (reference sequence). The CDR3 reads CASLGGEAGANVLTF. In DNA form, the CDR3 reads TGTGCCAGTCTCGGGGGTGAAGCTGGGGCCAACGTCCTGACTTTC.

This chain connects TRBV20-1 to TRBJ2-3; tentatively, D is TRBD2 (6 bases). The CDR3 extends over 13 amino acids. CDR1 is DFQATT and CDR2 is SNEGSKA in the germline V gene (reference sequence). The V and J ends lost 8 bases and 5 bases respectively, with 17 bases between them. DNA for the CDR3: TGCAGTTCCCGCCCGGGAGTGGAAGATACGCAGTATTTT. Its translation: CSSRPGVEDTQYF.

This chain joins TRBV11-2 and TRBJ2-1, with 10 bases lining up with TRBD2. V was pared by 5 bases and J by 0 bases, with 10 bases of the junction left unmatched. Per the germline V gene, CDR1 is SGHAT and CDR2 is FQNNGV. There are 18 residues in the CDR3. The CDR3 protein is CASSARYSGGSSYNEQFF. In DNA, the CDR3 is TGTGCCAGCAGCGCCCGGTATAGCGGGGGGTCCTCCTACAATGAGCAGTTCTTC.

This sequence joins TRBV5-6 and TRBJ2-4, with D perhaps matching TRBD1 (5 bases). Germline assignment: CDR1 SGHDT and CDR2 YYEEEE. Trimming pared 4 bases from V and 6 bases from J, leaving 14 bases between. The CDR3 length is 14 residues. In DNA, the CDR3 is TGTGCCAGCAGCCCAGGGTACACGGGAAACATTCAGTACTTC. Translation gives CASSPGYTGNIQYF.

CDR3 sequence (DNA): TGTGCCGTCGACAGGGTTTCGGTCGGGGAGCTGTTTTTT. It translates to CAVDRVSVGELFF. The rearrangement uses TRBV7-2 and TRBJ2-2; the match to TRBD1 covers 7 bases. Germline trimming cut 11 bases from V and 7 bases from J; bases unmatched to any gene: 10. CDR3 length equals 13 residues. Per germline, CDR1 SGHTA and CDR2 FQGNSA. The full variable domain, its missing parts supplied by reference TRBV7-2 and TRBJ2-2, is GAGVSQSPSNKVTEKGKDVELRCDPISGHTALYWYRQSLGQGLEFLIYFQGNSAPDKSGLPSDRFSAERTGGSVSTLTIQRTQQEDSAVYLCAVDRVSVGELFFGEGSRLTVL.

The chain has TRBV13 and TRBJ2-7; D not resolved. Trimming removed 4 bases at V and 1 base at J, with 17 bases between. This CDR3 is built from 16 residues. Germline values: CDR1 PRHDT, CDR2 FYEKMQ (reference sequence). Here the CDR3 DNA reads TGTGCCAGCAGCTCCAGGCCGGTGGACGGGTCCTACGAGCAGTACTTC. Its translation: CASSSRPVDGSYEQYF.

The table lists this clonotype with a few counts. V gene TRBV6-5 combines with J gene TRBJ1-1, with 9 positions matching TRBD1. V shed 3 bases and J 2 bases; nucleotides not matched to a gene: 1. CDR1 and CDR2 from the germline V gene are MNHEY and SVGAGI. This CDR3 has 14 amino acids. CDR3 sequence reads: CASSYTGGNTEAFF. The CDR3 DNA reads TGTGCCAGCAGTTATACAGGGGGCAACACTGAAGCTTTCTTT.

The chain links TRBV19 to TRBJ2-4; 8 bases are shared with TRBD1. Losses at the gene ends were 9 bases for V and 6 bases for J; bases not matched to a gene: 13. Germline V gene sequence: CDR1 LNHDA, CDR2 SQIVND (reference sequence). This CDR3 contains 15 residues. Here the CDR3 DNA reads TGTGCCAGCCAATACGAACCACAGGGGGGAAACATTCAGTACTTC. This sequence encodes CASQYEPQGGNIQYF.

A remark on this clonotype: A single base separates this from a much larger clone, so it may be a read error. The chain combines TRBV12-3 or TRBV12-4 with TRBJ1-6, with a possible D match to TRBD1 (6 bases). There are 15 residues in the CDR3. CDR3 coding DNA: TGTGCCTGCAGCGCCCAGACAGGCATTAATTCACCCCTCCACTTT. Its protein is CACSAQTGINSPLHF.

This clonotype was recorded a few times. V usage is TRBV28 and J usage is TRBJ1-5; D possibly corresponds to TRBD1 (5 bases). V was trimmed by 6 bases and J by 5 bases, leaving 8 bases between them. Per germline, CDR1 MDHEN and CDR2 SYDVKM. This CDR3 is built from 12 residues. CDR3 protein: CASRTVDQPQHF. CDR3 nucleotides: TGTGCCAGCAGGACAGTAGATCAGCCCCAGCATTTT. Filled out from reference TRBV28 and TRBJ1-5, the complete variable domain reads DVKVTQSSRYLVKRTGEKVFLECVQDMDHENMFWYRQDPGLGLRLIYFSYDVKMKEKGDIPEGYSVSREKKERFSLILESASTNQTSMYLCASRTVDQPQHFGDGTRLSIL.

This clonotype showed up many times. This chain links TRBV7-8 with TRBJ1-6, with D hard to call. Germline V gene data show CDR1 as SGHVS and CDR2 as FQNEAQ. The CDR3 sequence is 15 residues long. V lost 3 bases and J 8 bases, leaving 14 bases between the germline ends. The CDR3 DNA sequence: TGTGCCAGCAGCTTCTCACCGGGAGACCATTCACCCCTCCACTTT. Protein product: CASSFSPGDHSPLHF.

The CDR3 reads CASSFEQGARKTEAFF. The CDR3 DNA reads as TGTGCCAGCAGTTTCGAACAGGGGGCTCGGAAAACTGAAGCTTTCTTT. V usage is TRBV28 and J usage is TRBJ1-1, with 9 bases lining up with TRBD1. This CDR3 region has 16 residues. Germline V CDR1 and CDR2: MDHEN, SYDVKM. V was pared by 3 bases and J by 5 bases, with 10 bases of the junction left unmatched.

This clonotype has at least ten counts. V gene TRBV7-2 combines with J gene TRBJ1-2, with 8 nucleotides matching TRBD1. The V segment lost 5 bases and the J segment 2 bases; nucleotides outside the gene matches: 16. CDR3 length equals 18 residues. Per germline, CDR1 SGHTA and CDR2 FQGNSA. The chain's CDR3 is CASSPPGQVARTNYGYTF. CDR3 DNA sequence: TGTGCCAGCAGCCCACCGGGACAGGTGGCAAGAACGAACTATGGCTACACCTTC.

The CDR3 reads CASRSTGQGGQPQHF. The CDR3 region has the DNA TGTGCCAGCAGGTCGACGGGACAGGGAGGCCAGCCCCAGCATTTT. The rearrangement joins TRBV7-3 to TRBJ1-5; the match to TRBD1 covers 9 bases. Germline lookup yields CDR1 SGHTA and CDR2 FQGTGA. V lost 6 bases, J lost 7 bases, and 10 bases stayed unmatched. This CDR3 is built from 15 residues.

This sequence joins TRBV29-1 and TRBJ2-7; 7 bases fit TRBD2. The V and J ends lost 7 bases and 4 bases, in that order; junction bases with no gene match: 10. CDR3 size: 13 residues. Germline CDR1 is SQVTM and CDR2 is ANQGSEA. The CDR3 is CSAVGGRIYEQYF. The CDR3 nucleotides are TGCAGCGCCGTAGGCGGGAGAATTTACGAGCAGTACTTC.

This clonotype has only a few counts. V is TRBV11-3 and J is TRBJ2-2; no definite D call. The CDR3 runs 14 residues. The V end was cut by 0 bases, the J end by 5 bases, with 7 bases between. Germline-derived CDR1 and CDR2 are SGHNT and YENEEA. Written as DNA, the CDR3 is TGTGCCAGCAGCTTAGATCCGTCTACCGGGGAGCTGTTTTTT. It yields the protein CASSLDPSTGELFF.

Points on this clonotype: The junction departs from germline at one end; a sequencing error may be responsible. The J gene is TRBJ2-1, the V gene TRBV7-2, with TRBD2 identical over 7 bases. From germline, CDR1 is SGHTA and CDR2 FQGNSA. The CDR3 is made up of 15 amino acids. CDR3 in amino acids: CASSLGRERYKEQFF. The CDR3 DNA sequence: TGTGCCAGCAGCTTAGGGCGGGAGCGGTACAAGGAGCAGTTCTTC.

There are a few counts of this clonotype. The V and J genes are TRBV7-2 and TRBJ2-7, with TRBD2 matching 7 bases. Germline values: CDR1 SGHTA, CDR2 FQGNSA. There are 14 residues in the CDR3. Trimming at V came to 1 base and at J to 1 base, leaving 1 base not matched to a gene. The CDR3, as DNA: TGTGCCAGCAGCTTAGGGACTAGATCCTACGAGCAGTACTTC. It yields the protein CASSLGTRSYEQYF.